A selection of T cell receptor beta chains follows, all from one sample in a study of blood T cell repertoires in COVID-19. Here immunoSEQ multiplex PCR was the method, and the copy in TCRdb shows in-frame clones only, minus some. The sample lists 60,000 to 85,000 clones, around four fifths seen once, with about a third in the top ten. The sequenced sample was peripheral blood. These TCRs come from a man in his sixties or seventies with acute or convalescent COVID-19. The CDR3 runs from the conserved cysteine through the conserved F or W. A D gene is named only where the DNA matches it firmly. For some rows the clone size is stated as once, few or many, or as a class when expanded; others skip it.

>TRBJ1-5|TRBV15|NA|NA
TGTGCCACCAGCAGAGACCGGGGGTTTCAGCCCCAGCATTTT
CATSRDRGFQPQHF
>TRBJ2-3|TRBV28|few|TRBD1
TGTGCCAGCAGGGGACAGGTCGTAGATACGCAGTATTTT
CASRGQVVDTQYF
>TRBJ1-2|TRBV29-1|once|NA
TGCAGCGTTCCAGAACGGGACAATTATGGCTACACCTTC
CSVPERDNYGYTF
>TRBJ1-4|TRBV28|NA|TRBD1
TGTGCCAGCAGTGTCAACAGGGGACGCAGGGAAAAACTGTTTTTT
CASSVNRGRREKLFF
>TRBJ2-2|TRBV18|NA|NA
TGTGCCAGCTCACCGGGGGGAAACACCGGGGAGCTGTTTTTT
CASSPGGNTGELFF
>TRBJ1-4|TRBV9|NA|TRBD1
TGTGCCAGCAGCCTCGGACAGGGTGGGAATGAAAAACTGTTTTTT
CASSLGQGGNEKLFF
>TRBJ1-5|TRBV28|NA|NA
TGTGCCAGCAGTCTACAGGGTGATAGCAATCAGCCCCAGCATTTT
CASSLQGDSNQPQHF
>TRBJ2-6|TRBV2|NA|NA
TGTGCCAGCCACCGAGGGTTCTCTGGGGCCAACGTCCTGACTTTC
CASHRGFSGANVLTF
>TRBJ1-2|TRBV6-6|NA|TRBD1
TGTGCCAGCAGTCAGGGACAGCTGAACTATGGCTACACCTTC
CASSQGQLNYGYTF
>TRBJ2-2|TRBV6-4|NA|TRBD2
TGTGCCAGCAGTCCGGGGACTACTGGGGCCGGGGAGCTGTTTTTT
CASSPGTTGAGELFF
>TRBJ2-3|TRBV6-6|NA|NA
TGTGCCAGCAGTTACTCGAAACCCAGACAGGATAAGCAGTATTTT
CASSYSKPRQDKQYF
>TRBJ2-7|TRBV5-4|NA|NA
TGTGCCAGCAGCTTGGCGGGACTGAACTCCTACGAGCAGTACTTC
CASSLAGLNSYEQYF
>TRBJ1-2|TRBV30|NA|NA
TGTGCCTGGAGTGTACGCCCCCCAACGAGTACTTATGGCTACACCTTC
CAWSVRPPTSTYGYTF
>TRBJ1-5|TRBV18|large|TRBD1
TGTGCCAGCTCACCGGACAGGGGTGGCAATCAGCCCCAGCATTTT
CASSPDRGGNQPQHF
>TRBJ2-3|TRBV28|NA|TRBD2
TGTGCCAGCAGCTCGGTGGGGGAGGGAACAGATACGCAGTATTTT
CASSSVGEGTDTQYF
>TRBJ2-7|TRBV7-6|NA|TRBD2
TGTGCCAGCAGCTTAGGGGAGGGCTACGAGCAGTACTTC
CASSLGEGYEQYF
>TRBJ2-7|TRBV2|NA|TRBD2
TGTGCCAGCAGTGAAACTAGCGGGGGGGCGCGGGAGCAGTACTTC
CASSETSGGAREQYF
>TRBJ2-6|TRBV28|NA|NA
TGTGCCAGCAGTTTACAGTCGAGCGGTTCCGGGGCCAACGTCCTGACTTTC
CASSLQSSGSGANVLTF
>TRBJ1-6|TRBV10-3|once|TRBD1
TGTGCCATCAGTGAGTCTGGGACAGGTAATTCACCCCTCCACTTT
CAISESGTGNSPLHF
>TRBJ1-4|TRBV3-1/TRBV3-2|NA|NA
TGTGCCAGCAGCCAAGTTTGGGAGTGGGCGCCTAATGAAAAACTGTTTTTT
CASSQVWEWAPNEKLFF
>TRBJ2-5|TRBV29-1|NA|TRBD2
TGCAGCGTTGGCGTCGCGGGGGGGAACAGGAAAGAGACCCAGTACTTC
CSVGVAGGNRKETQYF
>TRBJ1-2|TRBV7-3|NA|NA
TGTGCCAGCAGCCCGGGGGGCGGAGGTTCCGGCTACACCTTC
CASSPGGGGSGYTF
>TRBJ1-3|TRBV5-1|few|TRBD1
TGCGCCAGCAGCTTGGCCGGACAGGCAGGAAACACCATATATTTT
CASSLAGQAGNTIYF
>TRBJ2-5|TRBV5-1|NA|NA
TGCGCCAGCAGCTCCGGGGGAGAGACCCAGTACTTC
CASSSGGETQYF
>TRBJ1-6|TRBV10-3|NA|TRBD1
TGTGCCATCAGTAACCGGGACAGGGGGTTTTCACCCCTCCACTTT
CAISNRDRGFSPLHF
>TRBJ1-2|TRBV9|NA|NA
TGTGCCAGCAGCGTAGCAGGGCAGAACTATGGCTACACCTTC
CASSVAGQNYGYTF
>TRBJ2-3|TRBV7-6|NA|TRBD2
TGTGCCAGCAGCCAGAGCGGGGCCAGCACAGATACGCAGTATTTT
CASSQSGASTDTQYF
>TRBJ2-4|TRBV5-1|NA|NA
TGCGCCAGCAGCTTGTCTCTAGCCAAAAACATTCAGTACTTC
CASSLSLAKNIQYF
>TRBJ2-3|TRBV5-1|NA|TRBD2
TGCGCCAGCAGCTTGGATCGGCTAGCGGGTTTGGATACGCAGTATTTT
CASSLDRLAGLDTQYF
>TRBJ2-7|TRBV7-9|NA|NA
TGTGCCAGCAGCTCGAGCGACTCCTACGAGCAGTACTTC
CASSSSDSYEQYF
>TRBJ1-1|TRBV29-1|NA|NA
TGCAGCGTTGAAGATGGGGGCTGGGGGTATGGCACTGAAGCTTTCTTT
CSVEDGGWGYGTEAFF
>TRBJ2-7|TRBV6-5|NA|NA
TGTGCCAGCACCACAGGGTGGGGATACGAGCAGTACTTC
CASTTGWGYEQYF
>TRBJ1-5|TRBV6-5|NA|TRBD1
TGTGCCAGCAGTTACCGGGACAGGGATCAGCCCCAGCATTTT
CASSYRDRDQPQHF
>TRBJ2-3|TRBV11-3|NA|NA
TGTGCCAGCAGCGAGTTGAGAACAGATACGCAGTATTTT
CASSELRTDTQYF
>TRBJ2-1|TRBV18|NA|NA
TGTGCCAGCTCACCAGGCCTTTCCTACAATGAGCAGTTCTTC
CASSPGLSYNEQFF
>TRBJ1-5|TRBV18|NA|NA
TGTGCCAGCTCACCAAGGGAGTATAGCAATCAGCCCCAGCATTTT
CASSPREYSNQPQHF
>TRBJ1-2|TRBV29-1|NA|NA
TGCAGCGTTGATAGGGGCAACCGTTTC
CSVDRGNRF